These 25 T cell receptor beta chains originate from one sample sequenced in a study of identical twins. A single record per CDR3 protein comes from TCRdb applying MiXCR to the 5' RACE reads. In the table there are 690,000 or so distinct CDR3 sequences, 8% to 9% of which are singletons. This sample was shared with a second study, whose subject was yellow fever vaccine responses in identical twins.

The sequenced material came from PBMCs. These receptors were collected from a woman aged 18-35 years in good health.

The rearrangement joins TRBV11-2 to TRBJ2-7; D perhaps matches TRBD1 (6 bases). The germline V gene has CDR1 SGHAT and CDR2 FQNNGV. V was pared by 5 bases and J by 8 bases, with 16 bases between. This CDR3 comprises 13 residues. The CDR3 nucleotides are TGTGCCAGCAGCCCCGGACAGCCTACGCAGCAGTACTTC. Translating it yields CASSPGQPTQQYF.

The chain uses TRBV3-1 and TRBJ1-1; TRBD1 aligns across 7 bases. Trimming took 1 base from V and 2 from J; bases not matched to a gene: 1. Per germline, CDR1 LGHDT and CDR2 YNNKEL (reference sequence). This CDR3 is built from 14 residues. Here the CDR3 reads CASSQVGGNTEAFF. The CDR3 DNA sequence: TGTGCCAGCAGCCAAGTAGGGGGCAACACTGAAGCTTTCTTT.

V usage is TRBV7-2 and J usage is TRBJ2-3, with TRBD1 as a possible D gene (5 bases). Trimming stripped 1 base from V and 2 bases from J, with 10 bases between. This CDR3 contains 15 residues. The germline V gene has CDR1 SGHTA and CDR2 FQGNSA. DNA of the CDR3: TGTGCCAGCAGCTTAGGAGACAGCTACACAGATACGCAGTATTTT. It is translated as CASSLGDSYTDTQYF.

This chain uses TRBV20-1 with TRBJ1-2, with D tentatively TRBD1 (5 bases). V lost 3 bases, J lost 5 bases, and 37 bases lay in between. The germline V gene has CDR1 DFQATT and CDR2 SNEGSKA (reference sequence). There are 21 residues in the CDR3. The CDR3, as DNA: TGCAGTGCTAGTCCGCACCTTCTCCCCCGCGTAATTCAGGGAGTTGGGTATGGCTACACCTTC. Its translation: CSASPHLLPRVIQGVGYGYTF.

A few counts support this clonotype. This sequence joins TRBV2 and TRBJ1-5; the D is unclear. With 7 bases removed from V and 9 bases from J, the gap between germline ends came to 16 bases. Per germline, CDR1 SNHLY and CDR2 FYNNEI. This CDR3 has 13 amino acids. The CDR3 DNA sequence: TGTGCCAGCACGGCGAACCTCGATAGGCCCCAGCATTTT. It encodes CASTANLDRPQHF.

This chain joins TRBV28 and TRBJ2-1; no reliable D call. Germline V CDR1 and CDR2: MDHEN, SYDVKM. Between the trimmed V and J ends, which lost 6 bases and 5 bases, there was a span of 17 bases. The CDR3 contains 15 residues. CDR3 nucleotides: TGTGCCAGCAGAACTAAAAAGAACTACCACAATGAGCAGTTCTTC. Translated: CASRTKKNYHNEQFF.

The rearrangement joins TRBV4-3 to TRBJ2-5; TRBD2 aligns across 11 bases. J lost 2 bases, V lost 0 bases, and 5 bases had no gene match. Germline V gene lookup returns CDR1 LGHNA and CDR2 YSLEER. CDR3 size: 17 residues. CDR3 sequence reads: CASSQDPRLAGQETQYF. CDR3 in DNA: TGCGCCAGCAGCCAAGACCCCAGACTAGCGGGACAAGAGACCCAGTACTTC.

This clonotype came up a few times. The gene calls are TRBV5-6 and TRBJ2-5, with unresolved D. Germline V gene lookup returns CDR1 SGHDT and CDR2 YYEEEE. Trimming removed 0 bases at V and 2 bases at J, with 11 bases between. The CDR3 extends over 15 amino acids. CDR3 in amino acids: CASSLGLVGQETQYF. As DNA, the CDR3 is TGTGCCAGCAGCTTGGGTTTAGTGGGACAAGAGACCCAGTACTTC.

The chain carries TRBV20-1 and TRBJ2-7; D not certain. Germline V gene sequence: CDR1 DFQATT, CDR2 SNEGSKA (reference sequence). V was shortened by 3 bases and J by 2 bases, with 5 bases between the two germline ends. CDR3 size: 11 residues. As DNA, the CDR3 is TGCAGTGCTAGTACCGCCTACGAGCAGTACTTC. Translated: CSASTAYEQYF.

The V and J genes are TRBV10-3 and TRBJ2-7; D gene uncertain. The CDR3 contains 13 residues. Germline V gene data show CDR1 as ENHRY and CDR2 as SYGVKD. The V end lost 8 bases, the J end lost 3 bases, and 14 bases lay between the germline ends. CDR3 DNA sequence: TGTGCCATCTCTAACGGAAACCTCTACGAGCAGTACTTC. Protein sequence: CAISNGNLYEQYF.

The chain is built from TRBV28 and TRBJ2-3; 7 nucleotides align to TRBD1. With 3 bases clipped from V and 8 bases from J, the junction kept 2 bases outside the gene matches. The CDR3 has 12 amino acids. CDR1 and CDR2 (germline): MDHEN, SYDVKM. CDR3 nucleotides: TGTGCCAGCAGTTTTAGGGGGCTTACGCAGTATTTT. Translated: CASSFRGLTQYF.

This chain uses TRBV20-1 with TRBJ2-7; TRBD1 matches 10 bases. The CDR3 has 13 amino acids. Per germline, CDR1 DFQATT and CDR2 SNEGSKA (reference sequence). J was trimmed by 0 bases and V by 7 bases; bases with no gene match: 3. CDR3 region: CSGRTGGSYEQYF. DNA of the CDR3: TGCAGTGGGCGGACAGGGGGCTCCTACGAGCAGTACTTC.

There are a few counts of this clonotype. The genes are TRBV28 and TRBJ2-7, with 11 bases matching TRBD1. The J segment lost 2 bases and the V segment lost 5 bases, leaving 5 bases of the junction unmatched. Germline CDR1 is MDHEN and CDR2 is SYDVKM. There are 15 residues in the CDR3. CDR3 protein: CASSRGTGGAYEQYF. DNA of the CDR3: TGTGCCAGCAGTCGGGGGACAGGGGGAGCCTACGAGCAGTACTTC.

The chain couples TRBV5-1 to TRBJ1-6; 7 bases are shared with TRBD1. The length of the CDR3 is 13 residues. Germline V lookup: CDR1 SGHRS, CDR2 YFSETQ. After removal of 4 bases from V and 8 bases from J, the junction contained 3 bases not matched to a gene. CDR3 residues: CASSVTGDSPLHF. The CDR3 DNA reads TGCGCCAGCAGCGTCACAGGGGATTCACCCCTCCACTTT.

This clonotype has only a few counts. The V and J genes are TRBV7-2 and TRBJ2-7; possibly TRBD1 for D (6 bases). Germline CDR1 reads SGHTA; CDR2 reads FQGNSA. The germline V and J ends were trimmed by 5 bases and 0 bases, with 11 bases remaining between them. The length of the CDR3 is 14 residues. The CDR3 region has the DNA TGTGCCAGCAGCGGGGACACGAGCTCCTACGAGCAGTACTTC. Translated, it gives CASSGDTSSYEQYF.

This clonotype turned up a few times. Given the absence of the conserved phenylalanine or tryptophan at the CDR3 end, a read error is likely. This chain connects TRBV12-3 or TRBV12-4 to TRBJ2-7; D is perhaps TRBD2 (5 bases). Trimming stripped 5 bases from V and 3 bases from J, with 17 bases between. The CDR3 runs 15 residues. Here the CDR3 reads CASSLASNQHYEQYY. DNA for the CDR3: TGTGCCAGCAGTCTCGCTAGCAACCAACACTACGAGCAGTACTAC.

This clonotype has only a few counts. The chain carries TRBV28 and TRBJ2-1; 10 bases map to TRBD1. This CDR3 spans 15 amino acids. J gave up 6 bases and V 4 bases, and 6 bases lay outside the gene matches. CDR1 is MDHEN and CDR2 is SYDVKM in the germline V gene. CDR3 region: CASSSTGGGFNEQFF. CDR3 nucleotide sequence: TGTGCCAGCAGTTCGACAGGGGGCGGTTTCAATGAGCAGTTCTTC. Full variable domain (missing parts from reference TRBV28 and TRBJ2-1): DVKVTQSSRYLVKRTGEKVFLECVQDMDHENMFWYRQDPGLGLRLIYFSYDVKMKEKGDIPEGYSVSREKKERFSLILESASTNQTSMYLCASSSTGGGFNEQFFGPGTRLTVL.

CDR3 loop: CASTQGGGGANVLTF. The CDR3, as DNA: TGTGCCAGCACCCAAGGCGGGGGAGGGGCCAACGTCCTGACTTTC. The genes are TRBV7-2 and TRBJ2-6; the match to TRBD2 covers 7 bases. CDR1 SGHTA and CDR2 FQGNSA come from the germline V gene. There are 15 residues in the CDR3. Trimming removed 7 bases from V and 4 bases from J; junction bases left unmatched: 7.

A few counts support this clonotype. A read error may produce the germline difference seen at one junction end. The CDR3 loop reads CASKGREVTNF. For the CDR3, the DNA is TGTGCCAGCAAGGGCCGGGAGGTCACGAATTTT. The chain has TRBV12-3 or TRBV12-4 and TRBJ2-3, with TRBD2 matching over 7 bases. The CDR3 runs 11 residues.

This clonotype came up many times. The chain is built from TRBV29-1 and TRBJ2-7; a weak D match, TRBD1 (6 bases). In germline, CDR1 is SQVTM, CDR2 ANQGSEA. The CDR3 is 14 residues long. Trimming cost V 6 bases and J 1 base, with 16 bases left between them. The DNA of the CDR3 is TGCAGCGTAAGGGGACACCTTGGTTCCTACGAGCAGTACTTC. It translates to CSVRGHLGSYEQYF.

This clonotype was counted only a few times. CDR3 in amino acids: CASSQSDGTIYF. Here the CDR3 DNA reads TGTGCCAGCAGCCAAAGCGACGGCACCATATATTTT. The chain couples TRBV3-1 to TRBJ1-3; D is uncertain. The CDR3 spans 12 residues. V was clipped by 2 bases and J by 9 bases, with 8 bases between them. Germline-derived CDR1 and CDR2 are LGHDT and YNNKEL (reference sequence).

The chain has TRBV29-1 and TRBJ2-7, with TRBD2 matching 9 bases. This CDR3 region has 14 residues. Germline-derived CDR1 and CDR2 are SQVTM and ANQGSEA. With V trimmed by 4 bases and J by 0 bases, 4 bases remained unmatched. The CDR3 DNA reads TGCAGCGTTGGACTAGCGGAGAGCTCCTACGAGCAGTACTTC. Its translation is CSVGLAESSYEQYF.

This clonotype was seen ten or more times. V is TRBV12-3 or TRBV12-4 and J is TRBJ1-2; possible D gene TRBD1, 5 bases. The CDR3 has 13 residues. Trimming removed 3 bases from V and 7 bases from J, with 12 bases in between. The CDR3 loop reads CASSLGGDRGYTF. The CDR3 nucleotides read TGTGCCAGCAGTTTGGGAGGGGACCGTGGCTACACCTTC.

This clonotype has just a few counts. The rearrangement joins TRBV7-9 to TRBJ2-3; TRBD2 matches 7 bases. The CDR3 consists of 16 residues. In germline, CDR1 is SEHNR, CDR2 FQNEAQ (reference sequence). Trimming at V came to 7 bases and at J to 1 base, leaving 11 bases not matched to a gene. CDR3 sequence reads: CASTRSLSGGTDTQYF. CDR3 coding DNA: TGTGCCAGCACCCGCTCTTTGAGCGGGGGCACAGATACGCAGTATTTT.

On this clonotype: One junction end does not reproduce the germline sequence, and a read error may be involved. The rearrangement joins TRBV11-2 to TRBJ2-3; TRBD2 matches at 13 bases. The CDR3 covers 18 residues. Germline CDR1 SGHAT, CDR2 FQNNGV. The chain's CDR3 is CASSLEGLAGLGGDTQYF. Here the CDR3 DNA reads TGTGCCAGCAGCCTAGAGGGACTAGCGGGACTCGGGGGGGATACGCAGTATTTT.